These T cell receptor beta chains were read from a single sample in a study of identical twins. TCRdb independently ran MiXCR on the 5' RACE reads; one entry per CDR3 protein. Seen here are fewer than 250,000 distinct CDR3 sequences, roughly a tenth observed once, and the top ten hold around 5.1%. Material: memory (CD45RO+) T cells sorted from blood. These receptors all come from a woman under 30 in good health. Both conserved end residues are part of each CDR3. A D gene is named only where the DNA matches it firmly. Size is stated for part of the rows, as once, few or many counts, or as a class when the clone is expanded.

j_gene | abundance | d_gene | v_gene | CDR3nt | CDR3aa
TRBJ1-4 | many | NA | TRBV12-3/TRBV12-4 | TGTGCCAGCAGTTTTGACAGAACCCCGTTTTTT | CASSFDRTPFF
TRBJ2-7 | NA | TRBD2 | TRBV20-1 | TGCAGTGCCCTTAGCGCTAATGGGAGGGAGTACGAGCAGTACTTC | CSALSANGREYEQYF
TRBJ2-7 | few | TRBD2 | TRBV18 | TGTGCCAGCTCGGAGACTAGCGGGGGCTACGAGCAGTACTTC | CASSETSGGYEQYF
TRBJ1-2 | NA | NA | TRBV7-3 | TGTGCCAGCCCAAACTCGCGGGGTCTTGGCTACACCTTC | CASPNSRGLGYTF
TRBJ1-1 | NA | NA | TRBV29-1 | TGCAGCGTTGATTTGGGGTTGGGATACACTGAAGCTTTCTTT | CSVDLGLGYTEAFF
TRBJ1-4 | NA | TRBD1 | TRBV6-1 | TGTGCCAGCAGTGACAGGGGGGAATGGGATGAAAAACTGTTTTTT | CASSDRGEWDEKLFF
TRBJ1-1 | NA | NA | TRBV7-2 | TGTGCCAGCAGCGCGGGACATAGCAGCACTGAAGCTTTCTTT | CASSAGHSSTEAFF
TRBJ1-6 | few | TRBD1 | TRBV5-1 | TGCGCCAGCAGCCCCGGGACAGGGGCCATCTCCTATAATTCACCCCTCCACTTT | CASSPGTGAISYNSPLHF
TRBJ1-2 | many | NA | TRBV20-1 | TGCAGTGCTAGAGTGGACTATGGCTACACCTTC | CSARVDYGYTF
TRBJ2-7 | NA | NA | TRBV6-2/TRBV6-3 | TGTGCCAGCAGTCGGTCAAGCCGCTACGAGCAGTACTTC | CASSRSSRYEQYF
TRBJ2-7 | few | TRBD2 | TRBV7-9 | TGTGCCAGCAGCAACCCCGAGCGGGAGCTGTCCTACGAGCAGTACTTC | CASSNPERELSYEQYF
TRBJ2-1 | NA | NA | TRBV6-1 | TGTGCCAGCAGGGCCCGGGGGCTTAGAATGGGTGAGCAGTTCTTC | CASRARGLRMGEQFF
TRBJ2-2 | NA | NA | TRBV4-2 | TGTGCCAGCAGCCAATTGCCCGGCGGGGAAACCGGGGAGCTGTTTTTT | CASSQLPGGETGELFF
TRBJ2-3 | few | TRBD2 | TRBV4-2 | TGTGCCAGCAGCCAAGGAGGGTTCTTAGCGGGGGGGAGCACAGATACGCAGTATTTT | CASSQGGFLAGGSTDTQYF